This T cell receptor (beta chain) appears in the sequencing data of a study of early T cells in non-severe SARS-CoV-2 infection. Study in general: Chains stayed unpaired after sequencing of bulk RNA from unsorted whole blood.

This clonotype was observed a single time. What it recognizes is unknown. Relative to the germline gene, one junction end is altered; a read error may explain this. Germline lookup yields CDR1 SGHAT and CDR2 FQDESV (reference sequence). This CDR3 spans 12 amino acids. Attached unique molecular identifiers marked individual cDNA molecules. Via MiXCR, TCRdb re-called the 5' RACE reads, giving one row per CDR3 protein. This sample yields under 60,000 distinct CDR3 sequences, of which around 13% are seen a single time; 10% belongs to the top ten. Overall study results and limits: Sequences matched to VDJdb favored anti-spike CD8 responses, while private and CD4 specificities were missed.

The J gene is TRBJ1-6, the V gene TRBV11-1, with no clear D. The receptor's source is an adult who was a healthcare worker with PCR-confirmed SARS-CoV-2 infection or an uninfected control (not recorded which). Sequencing was carried out using whole blood. The CDR3 region is CASSARNSSLHF. CDR3 sequence (DNA): TGTGCCAGCAGCGCCAGGAATTCATCCCTCCACTTT.